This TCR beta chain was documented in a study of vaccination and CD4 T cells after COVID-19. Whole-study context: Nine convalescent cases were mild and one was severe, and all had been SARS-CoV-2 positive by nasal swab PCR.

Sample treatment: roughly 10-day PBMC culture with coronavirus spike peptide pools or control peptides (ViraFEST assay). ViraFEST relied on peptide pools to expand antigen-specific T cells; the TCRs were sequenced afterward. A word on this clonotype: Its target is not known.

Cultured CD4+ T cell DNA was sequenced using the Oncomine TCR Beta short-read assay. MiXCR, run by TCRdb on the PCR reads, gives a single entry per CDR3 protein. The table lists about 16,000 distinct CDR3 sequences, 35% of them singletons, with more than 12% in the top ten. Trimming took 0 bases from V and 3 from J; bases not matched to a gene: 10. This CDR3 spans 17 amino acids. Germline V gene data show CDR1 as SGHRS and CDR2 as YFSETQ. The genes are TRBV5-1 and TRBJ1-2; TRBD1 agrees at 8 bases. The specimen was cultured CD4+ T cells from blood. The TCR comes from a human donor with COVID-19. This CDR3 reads CASSLVPPGTGDYGYTF. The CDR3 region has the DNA TGCGCCAGCAGCTTGGTCCCGCCCGGGACAGGAGACTATGGCTACACCTTC.